This TCR beta chain comes out of a study of control samples from healthy donors and cancer patients (dated by TCRdb to the early 2020s). The CDR3 starts with the cysteine, ends with the phenylalanine, and has 14 residues. Of the read, only the CDR3 DNA is kept; its 42 bases are in frame from base 1. From a lookup of the germline V gene (reference sequence), CDR1 and CDR2 are DFQATT and SNEGSKA. V sheds 3 bases and J sheds 2 bases, leaving 14 bases between their ends. Concerning this clone itself: No antigen is known for it. No much larger clone is present one base from it, and per-base qualities are unavailable.

The receptor library was made with the immunoSEQ multiplex PCR assay. TCRdb's version of the immuneACCESS table is confined to in-frame rearrangements and falls short of the full clone set. An unresolved V gene accounts for under half of the shortfall where checked; the remainder is of unknown origin. The sample table shows some 130,000 clones, and more than 80% are seen once. 2% to 3% of the sample is held by the ten biggest clonotypes. The sample consisted of blood. The TCR originated in a man aged 35-49 years in good health. The chain links TRBV20-1 with TRBJ2-7; the D gene identity is not certain. CDR3 loop: CSASARRLPYEQYF. At the DNA level, the sequence is TGCAGTGCTAGTGCACGCAGGTTACCCTACGAGCAGTACTTC.